This passage covers 20 T cell receptor beta chains from one sample sequenced in a study of beta chain features in type 1 diabetes. The authors reverse transcribed all of the isolated RNA, so sequencing captured expressed TCRB transcripts. The method was immunoSEQ multiplex PCR; TCRdb's version includes in-frame clones alone and lacks a portion of them. Of approximately 300,000 clones in the sample, roughly 11% are singletons; the top ten hold approximately 0.016%. Material: naive CD4+ T cells from blood. Every receptor here comes from a woman in her 30s in good health.

This clone has just a few counts. This chain joins TRBV30 and TRBJ2-3; 9 bases fit TRBD1. Germline V gene data show CDR1 as GTSNPN and CDR2 as SVGIG (reference sequence). Trimming at V came to 2 bases and at J to 2 bases, leaving 5 bases not matched to a gene. The CDR3 extends over 15 amino acids. Written as DNA, the CDR3 is TGTGCCTGGAGTACTGACAGGGGGTTCACAGATACGCAGTATTTT. It is translated as CAWSTDRGFTDTQYF.

The chain uses TRBV10-3 and TRBJ2-3; TRBD2 might be the D (6 bases). The CDR3 runs to 15 residues. V dropped 2 bases and J dropped 2 bases, with 11 bases sitting between them. CDR1 and CDR2 from the germline V gene are ENHRY and SYGVKD. This CDR3 is CAISEIGGVTDTQYF. For the CDR3, the DNA is TGTGCCATCAGTGAGATCGGCGGGGTCACAGATACGCAGTATTTT.

The chain is built from TRBV10-3 and TRBJ2-5, with 8 nucleotides matching TRBD1. The V and J ends lost 6 bases and 5 bases, in that order; junction bases with no gene match: 14. CDR1 is ENHRY, CDR2 SYGVKD, per germline. CDR3 length: 16 amino acids. The CDR3 bases are TGTGCCATCAGACGTGGACAGGGCTTAAATGGGGAGACCCAGTACTTC. Its translation is CAIRRGQGLNGETQYF.

The CDR3 here is CASSQDRGDRGLETQYF. CDR3 sequence (DNA): TGTGCCAGCAGCCAAGACAGAGGAGACAGGGGGTTGGAGACCCAGTACTTC. The chain has TRBV14 and TRBJ2-5, with 9 bases aligning to TRBD1. Germline V gives CDR1 SGHDN, CDR2 FVKESK. The CDR3 is made up of 17 amino acids. The V segment lost 0 bases and the J segment 5 bases; nucleotides outside the gene matches: 10.

A note on this clone: Mismatch with germline at one junction end may stem from a read error. This chain uses TRBV15 with TRBJ1-5, with D perhaps matching TRBD1 (5 bases). The CDR3 is made up of 13 amino acids. The V gene's germline CDR1 is LNHNV and CDR2 YYDKDF (reference sequence). The CDR3 reads CATGRQSNQPQHF. Written as DNA, the CDR3 is TGTGCCACCGGCAGACAGTCCAATCAGCCCCAGCATTTT. The variable domain in full, with the rest retrieved from reference TRBV15 and TRBJ1-5, is DAMVIQNPRYQVTQFGKPVTLSCSQTLNHNVMYWYQQKSSQAPKLLFHYYDKDFNNEADTPDNFQSRRPNTSFCFLDIRSPGLGDTAMYLCATGRQSNQPQHFGDGTRLSIL.

V is TRBV19 and J is TRBJ2-1; 8 bases are shared with TRBD2. The CDR3 covers 15 residues. The V gene's germline CDR1 is LNHDA and CDR2 SQIVND (reference sequence). The J segment lost 5 bases and the V segment lost 5 bases, leaving 8 bases of the junction unmatched. Written as DNA, the CDR3 is TGTGCCAGTAGTTGGGGACTAGTTATGGACAATGAGCAGTTCTTC. Its protein product is CASSWGLVMDNEQFF.

The chain uses TRBV10-3 and TRBJ1-4, with D possibly TRBD1 on 5 matching bases. V was cut by 5 bases and J by 8 bases, with 18 bases left in between. Looked up from germline, CDR1 is ENHRY and CDR2 is SYGVKD. This CDR3 contains 15 residues. The CDR3 sequence: CAISFPGVNKEKLFF. The DNA of the CDR3 is TGTGCCATCAGTTTTCCGGGGGTGAACAAAGAAAAACTGTTTTTT.

This clone was recorded a few times. V gene TRBV4-3 combines with J gene TRBJ1-5; no definite D call. Trimming stripped 0 bases from V and 6 bases from J, with 15 bases between. CDR3 size: 16 residues. Germline assignment: CDR1 LGHNA and CDR2 YSLEER. The CDR3 DNA reads as TGCGCCAGCAGCCAAGAGGCGGGTCATAGTACTCAGCCCCAGCATTTT. It codes for CASSQEAGHSTQPQHF.

This clone showed up just a few times. This sequence joins TRBV5-4 and TRBJ2-7; weak D call: TRBD1 (5 bases). Germline values: CDR1 SGHNT, CDR2 YYREEE (reference sequence). V lost 5 bases, J lost 0 bases, and 12 bases lay in between. The CDR3 has 14 residues. The CDR3 sequence: CASRHDSPSYEQYF. CDR3 bases: TGTGCCAGCAGACACGACAGTCCCTCCTACGAGCAGTACTTC. The full variable domain, in which reference TRBV5-4 and TRBJ2-7 provide the parts outside the CDR3, is ETGVTQSPTHLIKTRGQQVTLRCSSQSGHNTVSWYQQALGQGPQFIFQYYREEENGRGNFPPRFSGLQFPNYSSELNVNALELDDSALYLCASRHDSPSYEQYFGPGTRLTVT.

The CDR3 DNA is TGTGCCAGCAGTGGACCGGGACTAGGCTACAATGAGCAGTTCTTC. Protein sequence: CASSGPGLGYNEQFF. This chain links TRBV2 with TRBJ2-1; 8 nucleotides line up with TRBD2. In germline, CDR1 is SNHLY, CDR2 FYNNEI. The CDR3 consists of 15 residues. The V segment lost 4 bases and the J segment 3 bases; nucleotides outside the gene matches: 5.

The gene calls are TRBV7-9 and TRBJ2-7; 7 bases are shared with TRBD1. The trim removed 4 bases at V and 0 bases at J, leaving 12 bases unmatched. The CDR3 sequence is 17 residues long. The germline V gene has CDR1 SEHNR and CDR2 FQNEAQ (reference sequence). The CDR3 protein is CASSSSGTVWSSYEQYF. The CDR3 DNA is TGTGCCAGCAGCTCCTCGGGGACAGTGTGGAGCTCCTACGAGCAGTACTTC.

This clone was observed a handful of times. The rearrangement links TRBV7-2 to TRBJ2-1; 7 nucleotides align to TRBD2. Germline V gives CDR1 SGHTA, CDR2 FQGNSA. The CDR3 extends over 14 amino acids. The J segment lost 12 bases and the V segment lost 1 base, leaving 9 bases of the junction unmatched. CDR3 protein: CASSLGETSWRQFF. Here the CDR3 DNA reads TGTGCCAGCAGCTTAGGAGAGACTAGCTGGAGGCAGTTCTTC.

This CDR3 reads CAISGRQGTETQYF. CDR3 bases: TGTGCCATCAGTGGAAGACAGGGGACGGAGACCCAGTACTTC. The genes are TRBV10-3 and TRBJ2-5, with 8 bases matching TRBD1. CDR1 is ENHRY, CDR2 SYGVKD, per germline. This CDR3 comprises 14 residues. The trim removed 4 bases at V and 5 bases at J, leaving 6 bases unmatched.

This chain connects TRBV7-2 to TRBJ2-5; TRBD1 aligns across 7 bases. The V segment lost 4 bases and the J segment 2 bases; nucleotides outside the gene matches: 7. Germline values: CDR1 SGHTA, CDR2 FQGNSA. CDR3 length equals 15 residues. Here the CDR3 reads CASSSRRDRQETQYF. CDR3 in DNA: TGTGCCAGCAGCTCCAGACGGGACAGACAAGAGACCCAGTACTTC.

The chain couples TRBV28 to TRBJ1-2, with 7 bases identical to TRBD1. This CDR3 has 15 amino acids. The germline V gene has CDR1 MDHEN and CDR2 SYDVKM. V shed 8 bases and J 0 bases; nucleotides not matched to a gene: 9. The chain's CDR3 is CASLTGDSSNYGYTF. CDR3 DNA sequence: TGTGCCAGCCTTACGGGGGACAGTTCTAACTATGGCTACACCTTC.

This clone has more than one count but fewer than ten. The chain carries TRBV7-3 and TRBJ2-4; perhaps TRBD2 as D (5 bases). This CDR3 contains 15 residues. Germline CDR1 reads SGHTA; CDR2 reads FQGTGA. Trimming removed 0 bases from V and 1 base from J, with 7 bases in between. The CDR3 nucleotides read TGTGCCAGCAGCTTAACGGGCGGGGCCAAAAACATTCAGTACTTC. The encoded protein is CASSLTGGAKNIQYF. Combining the CDR3 with reference TRBV7-3 and TRBJ2-4 gives the whole variable domain GAGVSQTPSNKVTEKGKYVELRCDPISGHTALYWYRQSLGQGPEFLIYFQGTGAADDSGLPNDRFFAVRPEGSVSTLKIQRTERGDSAVYLCASSLTGGAKNIQYFGAGTRLSVL.

This clone appeared a few times. The chain has TRBV11-2 and TRBJ2-1, with TRBD2 matching over 10 bases. The V segment lost 5 bases and the J segment 4 bases; nucleotides outside the gene matches: 5. This CDR3 has 15 residues. CDR1 and CDR2 from the germline V gene are SGHAT and FQNNGV. In DNA, the CDR3 is TGTGCCAGCAGCCGAACTAGCGGGAAGTACAATGAGCAGTTCTTC. Its protein product is CASSRTSGKYNEQFF. Based on the CDR3 plus reference TRBV11-2 and TRBJ2-1, the full variable domain is EAGVAQSPRYKIIEKRQSVAFWCNPISGHATLYWYQQILGQGPKLLIQFQNNGVVDDSQLPKDRFSAERLKGVDSTLKIQPAKLEDSAVYLCASSRTSGKYNEQFFGPGTRLTVL.

The chain is built from TRBV7-9 and TRBJ2-5; the match to TRBD2 covers 8 bases. Trimming took 1 base from V and 5 from J; bases not matched to a gene: 18. This CDR3 is built from 19 residues. The germline gives CDR1 SEHNR, CDR2 FQNEAQ (reference sequence). The CDR3: CASSLDIYPAGESGETQYF. CDR3 coding DNA: TGTGCCAGCAGCTTAGACATCTATCCAGCGGGAGAGTCCGGGGAGACCCAGTACTTC.

V is TRBV7-2 and J is TRBJ2-5; 9 bases are shared with TRBD2. The V gene end was trimmed by 2 bases and the J gene end by 3 bases; junction bases not matched to a gene: 4. CDR3 length equals 15 residues. From germline, CDR1 is SGHTA and CDR2 FQGNSA. The CDR3 DNA reads as TGTGCCAGCAGCTTATTAGCGGGAGCAAAAGAGACCCAGTACTTC. Amino acids: CASSLLAGAKETQYF.

In nucleotides, the CDR3 is TGTGCCTGGAGTGTAAAGGGGCCTGAGACCCAGTACTTC. This sequence encodes CAWSVKGPETQYF. This chain links TRBV30 with TRBJ2-5; D might be TRBD1 (5 bases). This CDR3 is 13 amino acids long. Germline CDR1 and CDR2: GTSNPN and SVGIG (reference sequence). V was shortened by 0 bases and J by 5 bases, with 10 bases between the two germline ends. Combining the CDR3 with reference TRBV30 and TRBJ2-5 gives the whole variable domain SQTIHQWPATLVQPVGSPLSLECTVEGTSNPNLYWYRQAAGRGLQLLFYSVGIGQISSEVPQNLSASRPQDRQFILSSKKLLLSDSGFYLCAWSVKGPETQYFGPGTRLLVL.